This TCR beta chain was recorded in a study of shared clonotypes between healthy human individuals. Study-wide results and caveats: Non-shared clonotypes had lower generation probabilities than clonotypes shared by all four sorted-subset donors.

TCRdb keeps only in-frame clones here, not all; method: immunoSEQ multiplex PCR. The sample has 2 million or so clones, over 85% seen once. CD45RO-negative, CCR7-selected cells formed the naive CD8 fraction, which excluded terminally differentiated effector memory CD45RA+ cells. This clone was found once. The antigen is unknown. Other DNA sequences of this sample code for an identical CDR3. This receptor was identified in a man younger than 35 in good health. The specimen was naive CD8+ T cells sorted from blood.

The chain's CDR3 is CASSLGPGEQYF. DNA for the CDR3: TGTGCCAGCAGCCTGGGTCCAGGCGAGCAGTACTTC. The V and J genes are TRBV5-6 and TRBJ2-7; D remains ambiguous. V gave up 4 bases and J gave up 6 bases, with 11 bases separating them. CDR3 length equals 12 residues. Germline values: CDR1 SGHDT, CDR2 YYEEEE.